The present entry profiles one TCR beta chain with its context. This sample was included in a study of blood T cell repertoires in COVID-19. Looking at the study overall: Acute and convalescent COVID-19 specimens originated in the United States, Italy and Spain. Sources were T cells, B-cell-depleted T cells, or PBMCs; the material itself was cDNA or gDNA.

The CDR3 runs 14 residues. V shed 0 bases and J shed 0 bases, with 5 bases lying between them. Germline-derived CDR1 and CDR2 are SGHRS and YFSETQ. In the authors' workflow: Quantification of nucleated cells was approximated via reference gene primer amplification. TCRdb's copy holds only in-frame clones and misses some; the assay was immunoSEQ multiplex PCR. The V and J calls and clone size are taken from that table; D and trimming were inferred from the DNA. The sample includes some 99,000 clones, around 75% of them seen just once. The receptor was derived from a man in his 70s with acute or convalescent COVID-19. Input material: peripheral blood. This chain connects TRBV5-1 to TRBJ2-3; unclear D gene. DNA for the CDR3: TGCGCCAGCAGCTTGGCACAAAGCACAGATACGCAGTATTTT. Amino acid sequence: CASSLAQSTDTQYF.